The next 15 T cell receptor beta chains were all read from a single sample in a study of molecular identifiers for immune sequencing clone quantification (dated by TCRdb to 2017 to 2018). Libraries were prepared through PCR. The listed sequencing device is NextSeq 500. TCRdb reprocessed the public reads (quality trimming at Q25 with fastp, clone calling with MiXCR) and kept in-frame beta chains. All rows with the same CDR3 protein become a single entry with the most common DNA and genes. For this sample there are some 580,000 distinct CDR3 sequences; about 25% appear just once. Together, the top ten hold 0.7% to 0.95% of the sample. Sequencing used naive CD8+ T cells from blood, with Jurkat cell RNA spiked in. The cell subset or site label for this specimen denotes: FACS-sorted CD8+CD4-CCR7+CD45RA+ naive T cells. These receptors were taken from a human donor in good health. Some libraries in this study had Jurkat cell RNA spiked in.

Only a few counts were recorded for this clonotype. The chain uses TRBV6-2 or TRBV6-3 and TRBJ2-7, with D perhaps matching TRBD1 (7 bases). V was trimmed by 3 bases and J by 3 bases, leaving 18 bases between them. CDR1 is MNHEY, CDR2 SVGEGT, per germline. There are 16 residues in the CDR3. The CDR3 loop is CASSYHDREVNYEQYF. In DNA, the CDR3 is TGTGCCAGCAGTTATCACGACAGGGAGGTTAACTACGAGCAGTACTTC.

Remarks on this clonotype: This sequence may be a read error, since a much larger clone differs from it by one base. The V and J genes are TRBV5-3 and TRBJ1-2, with D maybe TRBD1 (6 bases). TRBV5-3 is classed as an ORF, of uncertain function. This CDR3 has 15 amino acids. The ends were cut back, 9 bases at V and 1 base at J, with 19 bases in the middle. CDR3 nucleotides: TGTGCCAACAGCCCCTTTGGGGGCAGTAACTATGGCTACACCTTC. It encodes CANSPFGGSNYGYTF.

The table lists this clonotype with many counts. The chain recombines TRBV30 with TRBJ2-7, with D possibly matching TRBD2 (6 bases). Per germline, CDR1 GTSNPN and CDR2 SVGIG (reference sequence). The CDR3 loop spans 13 amino acids. V was pared by 0 bases and J by 5 bases, with 11 bases between. The CDR3: CAWSVLAGNEQYF. CDR3 nucleotides: TGTGCCTGGAGTGTACTAGCTGGTAACGAGCAGTACTTC.

A single count supports this clonotype. A junction boundary mismatches the germline segment, possibly from a read error. The V and J genes are TRBV11-3 and TRBJ2-1, with D possibly matching TRBD2 (6 bases). This CDR3 has 13 residues. Germline lookup yields CDR1 SGHNT and CDR2 YENEEA. The CDR3 here is CASNFRLGLEQFF. CDR3 nucleotide sequence: TGCGCCAGCAACTTTCGGTTGGGACTTGAGCAGTTCTTC. The full variable domain, its missing parts supplied by reference TRBV11-3 and TRBJ2-1, is EAGVVQSPRYKIIEKKQPVAFWCNPISGHNTLYWYLQNLGQGPELLIRYENEEAVDDSQLPKDRFSAERLKGVDSTLKIQPAELGDSAVYLCASNFRLGLEQFFGPGTRLTVL.

A remark on this clonotype: This could be a read error, since a much larger clone is one nucleotide away. The chain joins TRBV5-3 to TRBJ2-3; D possibly matches TRBD1 or TRBD2 (6 bases each). TRBV5-3 is labeled an ORF, and its function is uncertain. The CDR3 consists of 15 residues. The chain's CDR3 is CASSLGPGAPDTQCF. CDR3 DNA: TGTGCCAGCAGCTTGGGCCCGGGGGCCCCAGATACGCAGTGTTTT.

This clonotype was detected only a few times. This rearrangement joins TRBV6-2 or TRBV6-3 to TRBJ1-5; D unresolved. Between the trimmed V and J ends, which lost 0 bases and 7 bases, there was a span of 4 bases. CDR3 length: 12 amino acids. Germline CDR1 is MNHEY and CDR2 is SVGEGT. CDR3 DNA: TGTGCCAGCAGTTACTCGACCCAGCCCCAGCATTTT. It yields the protein CASSYSTQPQHF.

A note on this clonotype: Possible read error: a much larger clone is one base away. The V call is TRBV27, the J call TRBJ2-1; D remains unclear. CDR3 length equals 14 residues. Germline V gene lookup returns CDR1 MNHEY and CDR2 SMNVEV (reference sequence). The CDR3, as DNA: TGTGCCAGCAGTTGGGCTCTCGGGTACAATGAGCATTTCTTC. It specifies CASSWALGYNEHFF.

This clonotype was found a few times. This may be a read error: a much more frequent sequence differs by one nucleotide. This rearrangement joins TRBV28 to TRBJ2-5; D is unclear. The CDR3 is 16 amino acids. Per the germline V gene, CDR1 is MDHEN and CDR2 is SYDVKM. The CDR3 here is CASSPGPHKVQEPQYF. Written as DNA, the CDR3 is TGTGCCAGCAGTCCCGGGCCTCATAAAGTTCAAGAGCCCCAGTACTTC.

Of note for this clonotype: Because the CDR3's place on the DNA is in doubt, the DNA is left out and the CDR3 is given as listed by TCRdb. This rearrangement joins TRBV30 to TRBJ2-1; no DNA check was done on the table's D call, TRBD2. Germline-derived CDR1 and CDR2 are GTSNPN and SVGIG (reference sequence). The CDR3 has 15 amino acids, counting both end residues. CDR3 loop: CAWMVAGGIYNEQLF.

This clonotype has ten or more counts. The CDR3 nucleotides read TGTGCCACCAAAGCCGTAACGAACACCGGGGAGCTGTTTTTT. Protein sequence: CATKAVTNTGELFF. This chain joins TRBV27 and TRBJ2-2; D not certain. V was cut by 10 bases and J by 0 bases, with 12 bases left in between. This CDR3 has 14 amino acids. Germline CDR1 and CDR2: MNHEY and SMNVEV (reference sequence).

The chain has TRBV5-3 and TRBJ2-1; TRBD2 agrees at 8 bases. TRBV5-3 is given ORF status, its function remaining uncertain. V dropped 8 bases and J dropped 6; count of bases not matched to a gene: 13. CDR3 length: 15 residues. For the CDR3, the DNA is TGTGCCAGCAGCGCCCCCCTAGGACTAGCCAATGAGCAGTTCTTC. Amino acid sequence: CASSAPLGLANEQFF.

Turning to this clonotype: The junction and the germline gene differ at one end; a read error may be behind it. V usage is TRBV30 and J usage is TRBJ1-2, with a tentative D call TRBD1 (6 bases). The CDR3 is 12 residues long. Germline values: CDR1 GTSNPN, CDR2 SVGIG (reference sequence). CDR3 bases: TGTGCCTGGAGTGCCGCAGGGGCCTTAAAGTTTTTC. Translated, it gives CAWSAAGALKFF.

At least ten counts were recorded for this clonotype. The rearrangement links TRBV28 to TRBJ1-2; D is perhaps TRBD1 (5 bases). Trimming stripped 5 bases from V and 6 bases from J, with 13 bases between. Per germline, CDR1 MDHEN and CDR2 SYDVKM. The CDR3 consists of 13 residues. The CDR3 loop is CASSPGGTDGYTF. CDR3 DNA: TGTGCCAGCAGTCCCGGAGGGACGGATGGCTACACCTTC.

This clonotype was picked up a small number of times. The CDR3 nucleotides read TGTGCCAGCAGTTTAGGGCAGGGAATGGTGAACACTGAAGCTTTCTTT. It specifies CASSLGQGMVNTEAFF. V and J are TRBV27 and TRBJ1-1; D is perhaps TRBD1 (5 bases). CDR1 is MNHEY and CDR2 is SMNVEV in the germline V gene (reference sequence). CDR3 length: 16 residues. Between the trimmed V and J ends, which lost 2 bases and 0 bases, there was a span of 13 bases.

On this clonotype: A much larger clone differs by one base, so this may be a read error. The V and J genes are TRBV6-2 or TRBV6-3 and TRBJ2-7, with D perhaps TRBD2 (5 bases). The CDR3 is 15 amino acids. Looked up from germline, CDR1 is MNHEY and CDR2 is SVGEGT. CDR3 sequence (DNA): TGTGCCGGCAGTTACTCATCGGGGTCAAATTACGAGCAGTACTTC. This sequence encodes CAGSYSSGSNYEQYF.